Listed here are 5 T cell receptor beta chains from one sample, sequenced in a study of cytomegalovirus exposure and HLA in healthy donors listed by TCRdb under 2017. The receptor library was made with the immunoSEQ multiplex PCR assay. For the multiplex PCR, a mixture combining 60 forward primers for TCR Vbeta segments and 13 reverse primers for TCR Jbeta segments was used. TCRdb carries this immuneACCESS record with in-frame sequences only. Its versions omit some clonotypes, under half of them owing to an unresolved V gene in the studies checked, with the rest unexplained. For this sample the table gives about 200,000 clones, of which roughly 80% were detected only once. The biggest ten clones account for roughly a sixth of the sample. Material for sequencing was PBMCs. Receptor source: a man aged 35-49 years in good health and CMV-seronegative.

The rearrangement joins TRBV2 to TRBJ2-7; D is perhaps TRBD2 (6 bases). CDR1 is SNHLY, CDR2 FYNNEI, per germline. The CDR3 totals 13 residues. The ends were cut back, 3 bases at V and 4 bases at J, with 10 bases in the middle. CDR3 amino acids: CASSDWGEYEQYF. In DNA, the CDR3 is TGTGCCAGCAGTGATTGGGGGGAGTACGAGCAGTACTTC.

CDR3 DNA sequence: TGTGCCAGCAGTGAATCCCCCGGGGGAGCGGGACTCTACAATGAGCAGTTCTTC. It translates to CASSESPGGAGLYNEQFF. The J gene is TRBJ2-1, the V gene TRBV25-1, with TRBD2 matching 7 bases. J gave up 3 bases and V 1 base, and 12 bases lay outside the gene matches. Germline V CDR1 and CDR2: MGHDK, SYGVNS. The CDR3 covers 18 residues.

The chain joins TRBV7-2 to TRBJ1-4; D may be TRBD1 (6 bases). Germline V gene lookup returns CDR1 SGHTA and CDR2 FQGNSA. This CDR3 contains 14 residues. V was trimmed by 3 bases and J by 7 bases, leaving 12 bases between them. The CDR3 here is CASSFDRRSEKLFF. CDR3 DNA sequence: TGTGCCAGCAGCTTCGACAGGCGTAGTGAAAAACTGTTTTTT.

V usage is TRBV19 and J usage is TRBJ1-1; D gene ambiguous. Germline CDR1 LNHDA, CDR2 SQIVND (reference sequence). The CDR3 extends over 13 amino acids. V was trimmed by 4 bases and J by 6 bases, leaving 12 bases between them. CDR3 amino acids: CASSRSLYSEAFF. In nucleotides, the CDR3 is TGTGCCAGTAGTAGGTCCCTTTACTCTGAAGCTTTCTTT. The full variable domain, its missing parts supplied by reference TRBV19 and TRBJ1-1, is DGGITQSPKYLFRKEGQNVTLSCEQNLNHDAMYWYRQDPGQGLRLIYYSQIVNDFQKGDIAEGYSVSREKKESFPLTVTSAQKNPTAFYLCASSRSLYSEAFFGQGTRLTVV.

This chain links TRBV7-3 with TRBJ1-2; D remains ambiguous. Trimming removed 0 bases from V and 5 bases from J, with 16 bases in between. CDR1 is SGHTA, CDR2 FQGTGA, per germline. This CDR3 is built from 16 residues. The CDR3 is CASSLTIGGPIYGYTF. The CDR3 nucleotides are TGTGCCAGCAGCTTAACGATAGGAGGTCCCATTTATGGCTACACCTTC.